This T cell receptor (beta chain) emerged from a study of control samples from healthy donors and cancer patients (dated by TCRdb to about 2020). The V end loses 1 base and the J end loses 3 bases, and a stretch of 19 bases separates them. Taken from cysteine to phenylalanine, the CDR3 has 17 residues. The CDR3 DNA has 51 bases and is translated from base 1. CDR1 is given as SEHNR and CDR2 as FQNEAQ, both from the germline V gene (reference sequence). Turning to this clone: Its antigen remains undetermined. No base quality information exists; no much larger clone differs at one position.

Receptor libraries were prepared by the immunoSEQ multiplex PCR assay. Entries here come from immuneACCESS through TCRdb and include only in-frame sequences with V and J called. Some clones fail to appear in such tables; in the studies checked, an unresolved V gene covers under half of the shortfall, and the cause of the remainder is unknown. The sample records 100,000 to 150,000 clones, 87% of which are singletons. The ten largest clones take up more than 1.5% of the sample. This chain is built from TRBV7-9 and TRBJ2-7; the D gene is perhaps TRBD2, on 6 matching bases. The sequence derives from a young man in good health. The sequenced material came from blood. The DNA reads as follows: TGTGCCAGCAGCTTAGGTCTGTCCGGGACTCTTAACTACGAGCAGTACTTC. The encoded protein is CASSLGLSGTLNYEQYF.